This T cell receptor beta chain was sequenced in a study of T cells in Graves' hyperthyroidism and ophthalmopathy. This clonotype was recorded many times. V was pared by 0 bases and J by 8 bases, with 22 bases between. Germline CDR1 DFQATT, CDR2 SNEGSKA (reference sequence). The CDR3 covers 16 residues. RNA transcripts yielded amplified TCR beta CDR3 regions. RT-PCR in the first round (using the HTBI primer set) targeted the TCR CDR3. Each CDR3 protein is one row after TCRdb ran MiXCR on the multiplex PCR reads. This repertoire shows hundreds of thousands of distinct CDR3 sequences, approximately 17% found once; its top ten account for just over 55%.

The rearrangement links TRBV20-1 to TRBJ1-1; D ambiguous. The sequenced sample consisted of blood. The TCR sequence derives from an older woman with Graves' ophthalmopathy. The DNA for the CDR3 is TGCAGTGCTAGAGATCCGGTGGGCAGACGAGGACGAGAAGCTTTCTTT. Protein product: CSARDPVGRRGREAFF.